The next 9 T cell receptor beta chains were all read from a single sample in a study of cytomegalovirus exposure and HLA in healthy donors. Both 60 Vbeta primers and 13 Jbeta primers went into the PCR. The data were produced by immunoSEQ multiplex PCR, yet TCRdb's version contains in-frame clones alone and is incomplete. The data show 200,000 to 250,000 clones, roughly 84% seen once. The source material was PBMCs. These receptors came from a man in his fifties in good health and CMV-seronegative.

This clone was seen more than once but under ten times. The rearrangement uses TRBV4-1 and TRBJ1-5; a possible D gene is TRBD1 (6 bases). This CDR3 region has 14 residues. Trimming took 1 base from V and 5 from J, leaving 9 bases between them. CDR1 is MGHRA and CDR2 is YSYEKL in the germline V gene. The CDR3 bases are TGCGCCAGCAGCCAAGTTAGACAGGATCAGCCCCAGCATTTT. Translation: CASSQVRQDQPQHF.

The chain couples TRBV10-3 to TRBJ1-2, with 8 bases lining up with TRBD1. V dropped 3 bases and J dropped 8; count of bases not matched to a gene: 8. This CDR3 is 14 amino acids long. Germline CDR1 ENHRY, CDR2 SYGVKD. CDR3 loop: CAISDYRGGSGYTF. The CDR3 bases are TGTGCCATCAGTGATTACAGGGGGGGCAGCGGCTACACCTTC.

The V call is TRBV2, the J call TRBJ1-4; D may be TRBD1 (5 bases). The length of the CDR3 is 14 residues. Deletions cut 8 bases from V and 7 bases from J, with 17 bases between. Per the germline V gene, CDR1 is SNHLY and CDR2 is FYNNEI. DNA for the CDR3: TGTGCCAGCGGGTATACAGGATCGCGTGAAAAACTGTTTTTT. Translation: CASGYTGSREKLFF.

The chain joins TRBV7-8 to TRBJ2-7, with D tentatively TRBD1 (5 bases). V lost 1 base and J 2 bases, leaving 15 bases between the germline ends. The CDR3 extends over 16 amino acids. The V gene's germline CDR1 is SGHVS and CDR2 FQNEAQ. This CDR3 reads CASSLGRGQTTYEQYF. The CDR3 DNA reads as TGTGCCAGCAGCTTAGGTAGAGGACAAACAACCTACGAGCAGTACTTC.

For the CDR3, the DNA is TGTGCCAGCAGCAAAACGAGAGGAGGAGACGAGCAGTACTTC. This encodes CASSKTRGGDEQYF. The V gene is TRBV21-1, the J gene TRBJ2-7; the DNA was not compared with TRBD2, the D call given in the table. TRBV21-1 is designated a pseudogene. The CDR3 has 14 amino acids.

The V gene is TRBV13, the J gene TRBJ1-1, with D hard to call. The CDR3 consists of 14 residues. V was pared by 2 bases and J by 2 bases, with 9 bases between. Per germline, CDR1 PRHDT and CDR2 FYEKMQ (reference sequence). The CDR3: CASSLRGGNTEAFF. CDR3 sequence (DNA): TGTGCCAGCAGCTTACGCGGAGGAAACACTGAAGCTTTCTTT.

The chain couples TRBV16 to TRBJ1-4; D might be TRBD1 (5 bases). Germline V gives CDR1 KGHSY, CDR2 FQNENV. Trimming took off 5 bases at V and 7 bases at J, with 14 bases between the two ends. This CDR3 contains 14 residues. Here the CDR3 DNA reads TGTGCCAGCAGCGTAATAGGGGTCGGTGAAAAACTGTTTTTT. It codes for CASSVIGVGEKLFF.

The chain combines TRBV6-5 with TRBJ1-2; TRBD1 agrees at 7 bases. Unmatched junction bases numbered 0, after V lost 0 bases and J lost 2 bases. The CDR3 sequence is 14 residues long. Germline V CDR1 and CDR2: MNHEY, SVGAGI. The CDR3 spells CASSYSRGNYGYTF. DNA for the CDR3: TGTGCCAGCAGTTACTCCAGGGGGAACTATGGCTACACCTTC.

As regards this clone: At the DNA level, this CDR3 is encoded by other sequences in the same sample as well. The genes are TRBV30 and TRBJ2-7, with D perhaps TRBD2 (6 bases). The CDR3 consists of 12 residues. V shed 3 bases and J shed 4 bases, with 10 bases lying between them. In germline, CDR1 is GTSNPN, CDR2 SVGIG (reference sequence). CDR3 protein: CAWSPGSYEQYF. CDR3 nucleotide sequence: TGTGCCTGGAGCCCCGGGAGTTACGAGCAGTACTTC.